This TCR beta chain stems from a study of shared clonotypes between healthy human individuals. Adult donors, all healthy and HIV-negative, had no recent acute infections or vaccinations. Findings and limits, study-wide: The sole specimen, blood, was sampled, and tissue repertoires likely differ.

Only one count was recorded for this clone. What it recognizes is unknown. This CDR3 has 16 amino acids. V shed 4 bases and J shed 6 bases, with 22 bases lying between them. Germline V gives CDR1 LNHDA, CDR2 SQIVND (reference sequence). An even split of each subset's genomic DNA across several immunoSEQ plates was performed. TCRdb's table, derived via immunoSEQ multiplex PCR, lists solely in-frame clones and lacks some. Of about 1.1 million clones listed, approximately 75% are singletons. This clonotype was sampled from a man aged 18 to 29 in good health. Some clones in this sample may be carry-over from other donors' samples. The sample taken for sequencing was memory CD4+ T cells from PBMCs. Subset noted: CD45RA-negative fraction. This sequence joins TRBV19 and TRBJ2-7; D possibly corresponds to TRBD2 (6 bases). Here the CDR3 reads CASSTAWSGPPVEQYF. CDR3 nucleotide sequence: TGTGCCAGTAGTACCGCGTGGAGCGGGCCCCCGGTCGAGCAGTACTTC.